Reported below is one T cell receptor (beta chain). Antigen unknown. A junction end diverges from the germline sequence, so it may reflect a read error. Germline CDR1 is MGHDK and CDR2 is SYGVNS. The CDR3 totals 14 residues. The data derive from a study of cytomegalovirus exposure and HLA in healthy donors. The PCR made use of 60 Vbeta and 13 Jbeta primers. Some clones are missing from TCRdb's copy, which holds only in-frame ones; the method was immunoSEQ multiplex PCR. Of over 150,000 clones in the sample, under 85% were seen once. Study conclusions and caveats: TCR beta sequences numbering more than 15,000 were associated with HLA alleles at 0.05 false discovery rate in a later analysis. CMV serostatus was the sole immune exposure data available. Generally TCR sequences proved uncommon, though certain public TCRs appeared in numerous donors. An analysis done earlier found most TCR beta V segments productive about 87% or about 30% of the time.

Sequencing was performed on PBMCs. The TCR originated in a man between 18 and 29 years old in good health and CMV-seronegative. The rearrangement uses TRBV25-1 and TRBJ2-6; possibly TRBD1 for D (6 bases). The CDR3 DNA reads TGTGCCAGCAGTGAATCTCTGGGGGCCAACGGCCTGACTTTC. Translating gives CASSESLGANGLTF.